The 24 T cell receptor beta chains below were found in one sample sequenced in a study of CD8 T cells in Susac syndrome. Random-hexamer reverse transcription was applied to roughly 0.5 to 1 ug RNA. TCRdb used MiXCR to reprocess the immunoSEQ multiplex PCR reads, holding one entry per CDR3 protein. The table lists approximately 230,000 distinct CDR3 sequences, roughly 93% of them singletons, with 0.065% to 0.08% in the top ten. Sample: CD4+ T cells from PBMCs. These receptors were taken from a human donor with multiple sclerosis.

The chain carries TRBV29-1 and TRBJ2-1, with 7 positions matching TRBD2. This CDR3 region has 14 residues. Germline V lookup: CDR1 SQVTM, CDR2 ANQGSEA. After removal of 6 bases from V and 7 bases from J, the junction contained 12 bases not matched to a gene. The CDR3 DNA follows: TGCAGCGTGGCGGCCCGACTAGCAGGTAATGAGCAGTTCTTC. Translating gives CSVAARLAGNEQFF.

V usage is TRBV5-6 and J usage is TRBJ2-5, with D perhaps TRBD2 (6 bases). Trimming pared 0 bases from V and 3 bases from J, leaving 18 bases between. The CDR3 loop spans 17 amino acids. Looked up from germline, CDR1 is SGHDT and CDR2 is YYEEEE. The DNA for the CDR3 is TGTGCCAGCAGCTTGGCCGTCGCGGGACCGAAAAAAGAGACCCAGTACTTC. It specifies CASSLAVAGPKKETQYF.

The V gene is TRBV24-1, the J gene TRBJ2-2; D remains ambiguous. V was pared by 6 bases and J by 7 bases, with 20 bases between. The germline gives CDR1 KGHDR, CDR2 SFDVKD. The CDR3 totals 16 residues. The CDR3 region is CATSSDDGLKSGELFF. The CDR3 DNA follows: TGTGCCACCAGTTCCGACGACGGCTTGAAGAGCGGGGAGCTGTTTTTT.

CDR3 DNA sequence: TGTGCCAGCAGCCGCTCCCTAGCGGGGACACCGACCAATGAGCAGTTCTTC. It translates to CASSRSLAGTPTNEQFF. The rearrangement uses TRBV7-2 and TRBJ2-1; 9 bases agree with TRBD2. Germline CDR1 is SGHTA and CDR2 is FQGNSA. This CDR3 comprises 17 residues. V gave up 5 bases and J gave up 6 bases; unmatched junction bases: 14.

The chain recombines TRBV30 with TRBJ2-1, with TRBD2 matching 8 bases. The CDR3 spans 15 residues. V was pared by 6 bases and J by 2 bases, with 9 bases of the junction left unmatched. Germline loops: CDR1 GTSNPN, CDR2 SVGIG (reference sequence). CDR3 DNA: TGTGCCTGCCTCCCGGGGGGGAGAGCCTACAATGAGCAGTTCTTC. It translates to CACLPGGRAYNEQFF.

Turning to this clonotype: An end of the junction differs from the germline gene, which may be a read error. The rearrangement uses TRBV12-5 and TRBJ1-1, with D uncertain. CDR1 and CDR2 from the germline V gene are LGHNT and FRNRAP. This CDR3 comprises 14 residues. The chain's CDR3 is CASGLDWENTEAFF. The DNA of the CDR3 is TGTGCTAGCGGTTTGGACTGGGAGAACACTGAAGCTTTCTTT.

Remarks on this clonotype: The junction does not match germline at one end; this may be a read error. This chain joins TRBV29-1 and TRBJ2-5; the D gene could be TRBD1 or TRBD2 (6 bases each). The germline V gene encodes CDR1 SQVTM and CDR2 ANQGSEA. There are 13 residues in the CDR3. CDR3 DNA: TGCAGCGCTGAAATAGGGGGGCGCGAGACCCAGTACTTC. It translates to CSAEIGGRETQYF.

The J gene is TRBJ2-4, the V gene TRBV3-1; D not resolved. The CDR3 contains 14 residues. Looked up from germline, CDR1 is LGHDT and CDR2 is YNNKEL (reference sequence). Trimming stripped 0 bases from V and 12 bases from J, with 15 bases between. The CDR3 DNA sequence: TGTGCCAGCAGCCAAGAGCGCCAGTTTACGAGTCAGTACTTC. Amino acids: CASSQERQFTSQYF.

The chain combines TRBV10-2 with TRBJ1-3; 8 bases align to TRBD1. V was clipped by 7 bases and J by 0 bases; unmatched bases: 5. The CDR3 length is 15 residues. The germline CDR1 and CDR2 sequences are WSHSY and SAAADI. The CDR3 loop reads CASNPTGDSGNTIYF. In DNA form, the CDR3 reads TGCGCCAGCAACCCGACAGGGGACTCTGGAAACACCATATATTTT.

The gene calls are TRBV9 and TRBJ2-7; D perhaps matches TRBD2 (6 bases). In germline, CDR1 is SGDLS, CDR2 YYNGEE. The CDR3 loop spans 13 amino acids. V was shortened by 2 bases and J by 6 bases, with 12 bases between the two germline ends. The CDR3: CASSVRQGGEQYF. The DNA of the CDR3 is TGTGCCAGCAGCGTTCGGCAGGGAGGCGAGCAGTACTTC.

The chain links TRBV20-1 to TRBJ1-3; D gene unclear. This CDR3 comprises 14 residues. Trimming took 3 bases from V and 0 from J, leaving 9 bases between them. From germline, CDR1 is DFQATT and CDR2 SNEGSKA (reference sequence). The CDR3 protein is CSASMRTSGNTIYF. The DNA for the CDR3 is TGCAGTGCTAGTATGCGGACCTCTGGAAACACCATATATTTT.

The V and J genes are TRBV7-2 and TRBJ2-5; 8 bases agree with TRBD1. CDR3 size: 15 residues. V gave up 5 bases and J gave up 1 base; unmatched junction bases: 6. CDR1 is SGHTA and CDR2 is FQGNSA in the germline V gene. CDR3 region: CASSILGQGQETQYF. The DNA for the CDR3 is TGTGCCAGCAGCATCCTCGGACAGGGCCAAGAGACCCAGTACTTC.

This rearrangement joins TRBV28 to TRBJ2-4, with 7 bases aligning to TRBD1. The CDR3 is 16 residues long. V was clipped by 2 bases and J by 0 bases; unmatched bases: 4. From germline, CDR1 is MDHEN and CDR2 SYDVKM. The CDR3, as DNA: TGTGCCAGCAGTTTAGGGGGACAGTTAGCCAAAAACATTCAGTACTTC. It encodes CASSLGGQLAKNIQYF.

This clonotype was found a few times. In DNA form, the CDR3 reads TGCGCCAGCAGCGCCGACCCGGGGGACCAGCCCCAGCATTTT. Amino acid sequence: CASSADPGDQPQHF. The gene calls are TRBV5-1 and TRBJ1-5, with a weak D call TRBD1 (5 bases). The V end was cut by 4 bases, the J end by 7 bases, with 15 bases between. CDR3 size: 14 residues. Germline values: CDR1 SGHRS, CDR2 YFSETQ.

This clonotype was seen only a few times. The CDR3 protein is CASSLQGSGANVLTF. The CDR3 DNA sequence: TGTGCCAGTAGTCTGCAGGGCTCTGGGGCCAACGTCCTGACTTTC. The chain couples TRBV19 to TRBJ2-6, with a weak D call TRBD1 (5 bases). CDR1 LNHDA and CDR2 SQIVND come from the germline V gene (reference sequence). The CDR3 sequence is 15 residues long. Trimming took 5 bases from V and 0 from J, leaving 8 bases between them.

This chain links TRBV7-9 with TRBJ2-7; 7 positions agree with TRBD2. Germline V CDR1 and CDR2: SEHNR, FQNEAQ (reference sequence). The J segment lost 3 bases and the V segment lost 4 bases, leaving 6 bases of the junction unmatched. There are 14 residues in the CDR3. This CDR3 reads CASSSSGTNYEQYF. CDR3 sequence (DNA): TGTGCCAGCAGCTCCTCCGGGACTAACTACGAGCAGTACTTC.

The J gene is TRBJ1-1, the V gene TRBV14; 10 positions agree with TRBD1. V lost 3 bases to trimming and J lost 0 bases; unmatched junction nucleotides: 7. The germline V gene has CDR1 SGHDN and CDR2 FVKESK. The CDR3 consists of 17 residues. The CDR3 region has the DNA TGTGCCAGCAGCCACCGCAGACAGGGGGCCTTGAACACTGAAGCTTTCTTT. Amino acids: CASSHRRQGALNTEAFF.

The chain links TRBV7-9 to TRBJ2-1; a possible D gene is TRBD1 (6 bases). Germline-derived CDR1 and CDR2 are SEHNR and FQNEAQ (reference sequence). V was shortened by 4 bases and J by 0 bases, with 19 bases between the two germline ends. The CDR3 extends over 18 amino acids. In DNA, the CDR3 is TGTGCCAGCAGCTCTTTAAGGGGGACGGTGAACTCCTACAATGAGCAGTTCTTC. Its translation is CASSSLRGTVNSYNEQFF.

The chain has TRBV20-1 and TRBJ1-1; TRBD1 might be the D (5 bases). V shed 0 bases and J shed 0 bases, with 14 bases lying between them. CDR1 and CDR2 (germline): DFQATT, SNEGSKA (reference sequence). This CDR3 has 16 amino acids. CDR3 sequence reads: CSARDQWGLMNTEAFF. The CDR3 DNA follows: TGCAGTGCTAGAGATCAGTGGGGCCTCATGAACACTGAAGCTTTCTTT.

The CDR3 sequence is CASSLGRGGVRYEQYV. CDR3 nucleotides: TGTGCCAGCAGCTTAGGCCGGGGGGGAGTGCGGTACGAGCAGTACGTC. The rearrangement joins TRBV7-9 to TRBJ2-7, with 8 bases matching TRBD2. Germline loops: CDR1 SEHNR, CDR2 FQNEAQ (reference sequence). This CDR3 contains 16 residues. Losses at the gene ends were 1 base for V and 4 bases for J; bases not matched to a gene: 9.

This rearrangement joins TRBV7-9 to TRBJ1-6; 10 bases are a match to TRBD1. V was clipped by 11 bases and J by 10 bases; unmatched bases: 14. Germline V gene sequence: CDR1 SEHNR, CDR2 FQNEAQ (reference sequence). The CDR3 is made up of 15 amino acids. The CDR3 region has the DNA TGTGCCGGCTCGACAGGGGGCGGTACTGGGTCACCCCTCCACTTT. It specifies CAGSTGGGTGSPLHF. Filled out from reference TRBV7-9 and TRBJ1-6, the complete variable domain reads DTGVSQNPRHKITKRGQNVTFRCDPISEHNRLYWYRQTLGQGPEFLTYFQNEAQLEKSRLLSDRFSAERPKGSFSTLEIQRTEQGDSAMYLCAGSTGGGTGSPLHFGNGTRLTVT.

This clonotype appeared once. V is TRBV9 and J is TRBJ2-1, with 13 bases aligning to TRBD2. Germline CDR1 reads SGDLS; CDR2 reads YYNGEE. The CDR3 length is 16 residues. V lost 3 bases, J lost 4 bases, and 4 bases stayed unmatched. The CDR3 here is CASSGGTSGAYNEQFF. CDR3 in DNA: TGTGCCAGCAGCGGAGGGACTAGCGGGGCATACAATGAGCAGTTCTTC.

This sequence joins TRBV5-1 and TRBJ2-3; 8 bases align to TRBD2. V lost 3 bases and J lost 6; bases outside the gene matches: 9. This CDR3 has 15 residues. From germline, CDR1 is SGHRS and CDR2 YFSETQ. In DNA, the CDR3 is TGCGCCAGCAGCTGGGCTACTAGCGGTAGGGATACGCAGTATTTT. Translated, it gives CASSWATSGRDTQYF.

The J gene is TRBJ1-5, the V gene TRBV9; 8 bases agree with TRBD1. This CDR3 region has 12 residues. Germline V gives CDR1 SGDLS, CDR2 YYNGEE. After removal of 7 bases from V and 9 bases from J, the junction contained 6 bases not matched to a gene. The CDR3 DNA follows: TGTGCCAGCGGGGACAGGAATTGGCCCCAGCATTTT. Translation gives CASGDRNWPQHF.